This entry describes one T cell receptor (beta chain). As handled by the study authors: The authors estimated nucleated cell counts from reference gene primer amplification. The data were produced by immunoSEQ multiplex PCR, yet TCRdb's version contains in-frame clones alone and is incomplete. The V and J calls and the clone size are those of that table, but D and trimming were determined from the DNA. The data show around 140,000 clones, approximately 88% seen once. This sample stems from a study of blood T cell repertoires in COVID-19. Study summary: The United States, Italy and Spain were the sources of the acute and convalescent COVID-19 samples. Nucleic acid was either cDNA or gDNA, and it came from T cells, B-cell-depleted T cells, or PBMCs.

Germline loops: CDR1 SGHVS, CDR2 FQNEAQ. The length of the CDR3 is 16 residues. Trimming took 5 bases from V and 3 from J, leaving 19 bases between them. This chain connects TRBV7-8 to TRBJ1-2; a weak D match, TRBD1 (5 bases). The specimen sequenced was peripheral blood. The sequence was collected from a man aged 55 to 70 with acute or convalescent COVID-19. CDR3 in amino acids: CASSQAGIGAHYGYTF. The CDR3 DNA reads as TGTGCCAGCAGCCAGGCAGGAATTGGGGCCCACTATGGCTACACCTTC.